This T cell receptor (beta chain) is from a study of shared clonotypes between healthy human individuals. Study information: For every donor, three CD4 naive, three CD4 memory, two CD8 naive and one CD8 memory plates were used. The study, taken as a whole, reports: Non-shared clonotypes had lower generation probabilities than clonotypes shared by all four sorted-subset donors. Sampling covered blood only; tissue repertoires likely differ.

Naive CD8 cells comprised CD45RO-negative, CCR7-positively selected cells, excluding terminally differentiated effector memory CD45RA+ cells. Within Nashville, Tennessee resided all donors, each a Caucasian adult. V dropped 6 bases and J dropped 6; count of bases not matched to a gene: 7. The CDR3 totals 14 residues. Germline assignment: CDR1 MNHNY and CDR2 SVGAGI (reference sequence). Of note for this clone: The antigen remains unidentified.

The assay was immunoSEQ multiplex PCR, and TCRdb's table has in-frame clones only and misses some. Found here are about 610,000 clones, 95% to 97% of them singletons; the top ten hold approximately 0.1%. The chain joins TRBV6-6 to TRBJ2-1; the match to TRBD2 covers 8 bases. The receptor comes from a woman in her twenties or thirties in good health. Sequenced: naive CD8+ T cells sorted from blood. CDR3 nucleotide sequence: TGTGCCAGCAGCCCGGGACTAGAAGGCAATGAGCAGTTCTTC. As protein: CASSPGLEGNEQFF.